This T cell receptor beta chain is from a study of shared clonotypes between healthy human individuals. Those who donated were healthy HIV-negative adults, with no recent acute infections or vaccinations reported. The CDR3 contains 15 residues. V was clipped by 4 bases and J by 3 bases; unmatched bases: 5. Germline CDR1 and CDR2: SGHDT and YYEEEE. The method was immunoSEQ multiplex PCR; TCRdb's version includes in-frame clones alone and lacks a portion of them. The table lists about 980,000 clones, around 80% of them singletons. The sequence derives from a man aged 18-30 years in good health. Sequenced: memory CD4+ T cells sorted from blood. This sample's subset: CD45RA-negative fraction. V is TRBV5-6 and J is TRBJ2-1; 9 positions match TRBD2. The CDR3, as DNA: TGTGCCAGCAGCGAGCTAGCGGGACTCTACAATGAGCAGTTCTTC. It codes for CASSELAGLYNEQFF.